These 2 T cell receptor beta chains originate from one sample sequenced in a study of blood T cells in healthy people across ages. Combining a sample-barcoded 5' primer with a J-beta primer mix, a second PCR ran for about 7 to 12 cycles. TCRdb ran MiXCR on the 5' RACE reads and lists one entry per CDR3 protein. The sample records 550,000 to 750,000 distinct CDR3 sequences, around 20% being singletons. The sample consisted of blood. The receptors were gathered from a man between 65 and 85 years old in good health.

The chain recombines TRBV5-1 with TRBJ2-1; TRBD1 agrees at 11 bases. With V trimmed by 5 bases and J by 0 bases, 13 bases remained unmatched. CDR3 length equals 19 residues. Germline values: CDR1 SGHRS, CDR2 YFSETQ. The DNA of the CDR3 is TGCGCCAGCAGTCCGGCCAGGACAGGGGGCAGAAGCTCCTACAATGAGCAGTTCTTC. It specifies CASSPARTGGRSSYNEQFF.

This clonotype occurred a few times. Here the CDR3 reads CASSVESLATNEQFF. The CDR3 bases are TGTGCCAGCAGCGTAGAAAGTCTAGCGACCAATGAGCAGTTCTTC. This chain links TRBV9 with TRBJ2-1; D may be TRBD2 (6 bases). The ends were cut back, 0 bases at V and 6 bases at J, with 13 bases in the middle. CDR1 SGDLS and CDR2 YYNGEE come from the germline V gene. The CDR3 contains 15 residues. The full variable domain, its missing parts supplied by reference TRBV9 and TRBJ2-1, is DSGVTQTPKHLITATGQRVTLRCSPRSGDLSVYWYQQSLDQGLQFLIQYYNGEERAKGNILERFSAQQFPDLHSELNLSSLELGDSALYFCASSVESLATNEQFFGPGTRLTVL.